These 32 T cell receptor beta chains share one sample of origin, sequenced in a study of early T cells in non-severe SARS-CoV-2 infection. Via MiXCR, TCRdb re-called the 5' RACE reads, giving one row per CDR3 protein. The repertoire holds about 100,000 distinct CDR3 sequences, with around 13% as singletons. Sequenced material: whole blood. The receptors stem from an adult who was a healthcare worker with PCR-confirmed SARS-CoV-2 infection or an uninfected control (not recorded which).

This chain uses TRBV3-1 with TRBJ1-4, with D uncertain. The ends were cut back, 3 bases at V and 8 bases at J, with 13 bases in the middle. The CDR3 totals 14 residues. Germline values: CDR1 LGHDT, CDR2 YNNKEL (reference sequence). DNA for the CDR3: TGTGCCAGCAGCCATCGGGGAATGAAAGAAAAACTGTTTTTT. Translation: CASSHRGMKEKLFF. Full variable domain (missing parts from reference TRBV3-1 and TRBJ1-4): DTAVSQTPKYLVTQMGNDKSIKCEQNLGHDTMYWYKQDSKKFLKIMFSYNNKELIINETVPNRFSPKSPDKAHLNLHINSLELGDSAVYFCASSHRGMKEKLFFGSGTQLSVL.

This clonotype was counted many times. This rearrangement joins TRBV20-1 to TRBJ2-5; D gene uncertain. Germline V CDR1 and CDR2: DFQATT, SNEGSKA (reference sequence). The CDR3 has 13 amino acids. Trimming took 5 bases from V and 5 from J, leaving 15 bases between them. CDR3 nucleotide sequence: TGCAGTGCTTGGTCTCCCCGCGCGGAGACCCAGTACTTC. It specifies CSAWSPRAETQYF.

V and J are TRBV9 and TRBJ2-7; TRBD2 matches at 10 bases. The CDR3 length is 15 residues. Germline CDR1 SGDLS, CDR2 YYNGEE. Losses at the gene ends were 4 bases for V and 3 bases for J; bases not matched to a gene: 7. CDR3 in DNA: TGTGCCAGCAGCCCCGAGCGGGAGGGTCTCTACGAGCAGTACTTC. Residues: CASSPEREGLYEQYF.

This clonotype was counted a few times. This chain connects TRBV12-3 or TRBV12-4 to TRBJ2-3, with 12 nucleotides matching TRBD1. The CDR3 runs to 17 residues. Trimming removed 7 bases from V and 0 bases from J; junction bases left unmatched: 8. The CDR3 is CASILRDRGLSTDTQYF. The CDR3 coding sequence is TGTGCCAGCATTCTCCGGGACAGGGGGCTCAGCACAGATACGCAGTATTTT.

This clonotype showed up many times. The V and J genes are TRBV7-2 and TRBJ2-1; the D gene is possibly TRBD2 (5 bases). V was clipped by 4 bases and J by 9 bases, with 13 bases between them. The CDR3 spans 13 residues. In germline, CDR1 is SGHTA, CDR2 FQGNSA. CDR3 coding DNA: TGTGCCAGCAGCTCCCGTGGAGGCAGTGAGCAGTTCTTC. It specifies CASSSRGGSEQFF. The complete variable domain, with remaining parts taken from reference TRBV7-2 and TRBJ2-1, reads GAGVSQSPSNKVTEKGKDVELRCDPISGHTALYWYRQSLGQGLEFLIYFQGNSAPDKSGLPSDRFSAERTGGSVSTLTIQRTQQEDSAVYLCASSSRGGSEQFFGPGTRLTVL.

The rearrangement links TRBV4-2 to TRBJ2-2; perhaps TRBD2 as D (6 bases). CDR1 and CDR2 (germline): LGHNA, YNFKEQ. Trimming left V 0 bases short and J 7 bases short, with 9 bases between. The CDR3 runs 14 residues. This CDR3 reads CASSQEGEVGELFF. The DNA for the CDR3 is TGTGCCAGCAGCCAAGAGGGGGAGGTCGGGGAGCTGTTTTTT.

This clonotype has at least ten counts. CDR3 sequence (DNA): TGTGCCTGGGACTTTTGGACCATTTTGACCACCTCTGGGGCCAACGTCCTGACTTTC. As protein: CAWDFWTILTTSGANVLTF. The genes are TRBV30 and TRBJ2-6; D unresolved. CDR3 length equals 19 residues. The ends were cut back, 5 bases at V and 0 bases at J, with 23 bases in the middle. Germline-derived CDR1 and CDR2 are GTSNPN and SVGIG (reference sequence).

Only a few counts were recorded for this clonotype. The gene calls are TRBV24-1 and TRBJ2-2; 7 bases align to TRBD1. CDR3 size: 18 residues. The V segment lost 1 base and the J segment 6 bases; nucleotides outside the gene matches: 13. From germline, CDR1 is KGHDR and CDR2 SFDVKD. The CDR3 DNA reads TGTGCCACCAGTGATTTTAACAGGGGATATTCCAACCCCGGGGAGCTGTTTTTT. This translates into CATSDFNRGYSNPGELFF.

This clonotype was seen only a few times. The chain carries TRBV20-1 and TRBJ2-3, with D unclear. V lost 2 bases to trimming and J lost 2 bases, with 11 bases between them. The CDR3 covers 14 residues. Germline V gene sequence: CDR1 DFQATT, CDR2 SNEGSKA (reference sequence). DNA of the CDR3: TGCAGTGCTAGAAGGCTAGGTGACACAGATACGCAGTATTTT. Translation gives CSARRLGDTDTQYF.

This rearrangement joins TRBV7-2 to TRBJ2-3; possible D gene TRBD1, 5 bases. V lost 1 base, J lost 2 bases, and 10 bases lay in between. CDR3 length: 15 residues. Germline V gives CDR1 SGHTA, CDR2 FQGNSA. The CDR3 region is CASSLGGLNTDTQYF. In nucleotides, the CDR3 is TGTGCCAGCAGCTTAGGGGGCCTAAACACAGATACGCAGTATTTT.

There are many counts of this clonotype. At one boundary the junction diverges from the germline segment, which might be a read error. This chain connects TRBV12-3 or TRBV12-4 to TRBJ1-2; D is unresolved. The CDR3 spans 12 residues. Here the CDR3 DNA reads TGTGCCAGCAGCTTAGCTAACTATGGCTACACCTTC. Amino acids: CASSLANYGYTF.

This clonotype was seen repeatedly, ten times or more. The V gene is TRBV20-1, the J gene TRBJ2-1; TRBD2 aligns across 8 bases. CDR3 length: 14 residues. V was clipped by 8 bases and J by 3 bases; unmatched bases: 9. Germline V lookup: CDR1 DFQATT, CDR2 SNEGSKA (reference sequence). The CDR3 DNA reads TGCAGTCTCAGCGAGGGACTAGACTACAATGAGCAGTTCTTC. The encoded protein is CSLSEGLDYNEQFF.

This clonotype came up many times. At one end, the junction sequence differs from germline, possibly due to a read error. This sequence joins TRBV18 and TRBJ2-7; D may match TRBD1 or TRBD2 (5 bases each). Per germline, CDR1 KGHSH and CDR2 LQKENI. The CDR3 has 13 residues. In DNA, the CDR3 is TGTGCCAGCTCTCCACCCCAGGGAGACGAGCAGTACTTC. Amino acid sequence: CASSPPQGDEQYF.

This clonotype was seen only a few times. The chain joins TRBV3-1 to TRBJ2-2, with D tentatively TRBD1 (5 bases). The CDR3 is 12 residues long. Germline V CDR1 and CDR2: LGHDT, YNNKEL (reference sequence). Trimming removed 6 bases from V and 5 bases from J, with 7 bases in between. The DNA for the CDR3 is TGTGCCAGCAGTCCAGGGACCGGGGAGCTGTTTTTT. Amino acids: CASSPGTGELFF.

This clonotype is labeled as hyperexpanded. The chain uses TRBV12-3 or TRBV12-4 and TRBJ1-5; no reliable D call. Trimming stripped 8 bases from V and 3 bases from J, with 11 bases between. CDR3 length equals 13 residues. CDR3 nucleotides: TGTGCCAGCGGCCGGTCAGACAATCAGCCCCAGCATTTT. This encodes CASGRSDNQPQHF.

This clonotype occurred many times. CDR3 amino acids: CASSEALRDRGYGYTF. CDR3 DNA: TGTGCCAGCAGTGAAGCGCTTCGGGACAGGGGGTATGGCTACACCTTC. V and J are TRBV2 and TRBJ1-2; 11 nucleotides agree with TRBD1. The CDR3 covers 16 residues. Germline V CDR1 and CDR2: SNHLY, FYNNEI. V shed 0 bases and J 5 bases; nucleotides not matched to a gene: 5. The variable domain in full, with the rest retrieved from reference TRBV2 and TRBJ1-2, is EPEVTQTPSHQVTQMGQEVILRCVPISNHLYFYWYRQILGQKVEFLVSFYNNEISEKSEIFDDQFSVERPDGSNFTLKIRSTKLEDSAMYFCASSEALRDRGYGYTFGSGTRLTVV.

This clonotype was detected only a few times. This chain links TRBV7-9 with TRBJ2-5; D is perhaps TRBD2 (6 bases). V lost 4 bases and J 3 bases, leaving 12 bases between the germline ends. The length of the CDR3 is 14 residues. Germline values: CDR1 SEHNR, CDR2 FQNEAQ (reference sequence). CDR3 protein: CASSSLRDEETQYF. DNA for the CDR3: TGTGCCAGCAGCTCCCTGCGGGACGAAGAGACCCAGTACTTC.

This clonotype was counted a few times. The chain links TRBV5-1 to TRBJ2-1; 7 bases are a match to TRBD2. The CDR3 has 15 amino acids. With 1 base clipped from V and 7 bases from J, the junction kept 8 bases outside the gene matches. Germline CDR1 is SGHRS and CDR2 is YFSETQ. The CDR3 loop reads CASSLMRESFNEQFF. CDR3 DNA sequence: TGCGCCAGCAGCTTGATGCGGGAGTCTTTTAATGAGCAGTTCTTC. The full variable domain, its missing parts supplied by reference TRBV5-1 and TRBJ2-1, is KAGVTQTPRYLIKTRGQQVTLSCSPISGHRSVSWYQQTPGQGLQFLFEYFSETQRNKGNFPGRFSGRQFSNSRSEMNVSTLELGDSALYLCASSLMRESFNEQFFGPGTRLTVL.

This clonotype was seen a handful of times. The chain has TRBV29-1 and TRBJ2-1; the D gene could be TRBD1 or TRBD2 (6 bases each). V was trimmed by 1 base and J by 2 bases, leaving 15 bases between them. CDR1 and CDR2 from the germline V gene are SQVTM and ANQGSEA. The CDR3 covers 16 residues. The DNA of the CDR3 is TGCAGCGTTGAAGCGGGGGCGGCTCCCCCCTACAATGAGCAGTTCTTC. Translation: CSVEAGAAPPYNEQFF.

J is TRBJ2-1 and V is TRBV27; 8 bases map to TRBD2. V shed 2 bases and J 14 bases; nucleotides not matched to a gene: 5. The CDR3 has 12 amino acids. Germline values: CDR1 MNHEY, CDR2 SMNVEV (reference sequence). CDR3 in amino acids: CASSLVGRGKFF. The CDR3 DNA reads TGTGCCAGCAGTTTAGTCGGGAGGGGGAAGTTCTTC.

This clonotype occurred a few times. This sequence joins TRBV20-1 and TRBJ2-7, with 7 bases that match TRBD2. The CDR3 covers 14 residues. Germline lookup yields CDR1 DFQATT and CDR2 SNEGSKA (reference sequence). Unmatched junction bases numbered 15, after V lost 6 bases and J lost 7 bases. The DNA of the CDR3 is TGCAGTGCCCGATCCGGCTTGCTAGCGGAGGAGCAGTACTTC. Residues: CSARSGLLAEEQYF.

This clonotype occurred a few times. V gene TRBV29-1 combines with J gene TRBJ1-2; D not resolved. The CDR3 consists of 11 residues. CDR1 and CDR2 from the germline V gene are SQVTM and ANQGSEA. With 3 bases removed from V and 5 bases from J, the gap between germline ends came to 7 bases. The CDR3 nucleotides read TGCAGCGTTGACAGCGAATATGGCTACACCTTC. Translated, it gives CSVDSEYGYTF.

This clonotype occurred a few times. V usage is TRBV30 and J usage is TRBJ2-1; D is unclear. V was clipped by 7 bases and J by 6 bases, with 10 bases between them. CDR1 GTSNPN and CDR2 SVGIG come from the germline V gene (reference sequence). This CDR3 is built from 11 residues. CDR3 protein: CAYDRINEQFF. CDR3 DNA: TGTGCCTATGACCGAATCAATGAGCAGTTCTTC.

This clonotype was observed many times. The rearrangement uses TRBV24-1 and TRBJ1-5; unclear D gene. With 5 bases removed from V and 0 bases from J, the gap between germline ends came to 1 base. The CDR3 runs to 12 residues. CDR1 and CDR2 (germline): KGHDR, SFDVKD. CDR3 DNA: TGTGCCACCAGTGCTAGCAATCAGCCCCAGCATTTT. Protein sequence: CATSASNQPQHF.

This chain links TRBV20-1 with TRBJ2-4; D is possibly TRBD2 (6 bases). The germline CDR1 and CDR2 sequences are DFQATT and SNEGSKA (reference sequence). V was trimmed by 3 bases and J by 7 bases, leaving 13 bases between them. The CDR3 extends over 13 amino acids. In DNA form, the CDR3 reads TGCAGTGCTAGTGGCGGGGTCCTCAACATTCAGTACTTC. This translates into CSASGGVLNIQYF.

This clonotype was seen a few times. CDR3 DNA sequence: TGTGCCAGCAGTTTATGGGGCGGTGGGACTGGAAACACCATATATTTT. As protein: CASSLWGGGTGNTIYF. J is TRBJ1-3 and V is TRBV28, with D uncertain. CDR1 is MDHEN and CDR2 is SYDVKM in the germline V gene. The CDR3 loop spans 16 amino acids. V was cut by 0 bases and J by 2 bases, with 11 bases left in between.

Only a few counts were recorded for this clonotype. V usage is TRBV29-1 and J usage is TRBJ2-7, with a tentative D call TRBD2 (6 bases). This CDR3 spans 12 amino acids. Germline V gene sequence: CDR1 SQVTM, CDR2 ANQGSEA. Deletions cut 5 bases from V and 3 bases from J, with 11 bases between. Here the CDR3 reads CSVTRGGYEQYF. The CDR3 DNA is TGCAGCGTTACCCGGGGAGGCTACGAGCAGTACTTC.

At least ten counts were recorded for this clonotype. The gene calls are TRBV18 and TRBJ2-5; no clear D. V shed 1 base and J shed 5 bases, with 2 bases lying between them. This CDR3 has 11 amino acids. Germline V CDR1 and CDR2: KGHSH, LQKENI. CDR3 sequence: CASSPRETQYF. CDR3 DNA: TGTGCCAGCTCACCACGGGAGACCCAGTACTTC.

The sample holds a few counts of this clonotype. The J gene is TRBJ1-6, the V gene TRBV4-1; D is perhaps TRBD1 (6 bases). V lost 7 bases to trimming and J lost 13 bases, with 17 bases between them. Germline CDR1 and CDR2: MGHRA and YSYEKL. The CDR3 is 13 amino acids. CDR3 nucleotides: TGCGCCAGCACGACTCAGGCAGGGGCCCCCCTCCACTTT. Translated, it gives CASTTQAGAPLHF.

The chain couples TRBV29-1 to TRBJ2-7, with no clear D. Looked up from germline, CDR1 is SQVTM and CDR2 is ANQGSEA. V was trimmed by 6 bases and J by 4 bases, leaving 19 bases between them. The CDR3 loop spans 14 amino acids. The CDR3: CSVALLGARYEQYF. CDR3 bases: TGCAGCGTGGCCCTCTTGGGCGCCCGTTACGAGCAGTACTTC.

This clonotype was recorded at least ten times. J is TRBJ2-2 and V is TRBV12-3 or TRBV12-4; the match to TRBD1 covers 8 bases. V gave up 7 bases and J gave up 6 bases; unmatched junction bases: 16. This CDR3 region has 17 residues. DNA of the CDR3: TGTGCCAGCACCAAGGACAGGGCAAAACTTAGCGCCGGGGAGCTGTTTTTT. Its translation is CASTKDRAKLSAGELFF.

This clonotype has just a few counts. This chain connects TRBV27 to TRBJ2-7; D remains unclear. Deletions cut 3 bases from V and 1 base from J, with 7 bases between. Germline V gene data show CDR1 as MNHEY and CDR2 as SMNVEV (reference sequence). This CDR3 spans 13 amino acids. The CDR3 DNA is TGTGCCAGCAGTTTGATGGGTTCCTACGAGCAGTACTTC. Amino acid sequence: CASSLMGSYEQYF.